This T cell receptor (beta chain) was sequenced for a study of CD8+ T cells in alopecia areata. Study-wide background: Treatment with tofacitinib (6 to 18 months) was followed by 6 months off drug. Severity among treated patients was scored by the percentage of scalp area affected.

Study conclusions and caveats: It was less clear whether patients shared TCRs than it was in mice, possibly because of HLA. Scalp clonality and expanded CD8+ clones among the top 100 fell significantly with tofacitinib.

Worth noting for this clone: Its antigen is unknown.

RNA was isolated and reverse transcribed to cDNA, the sequencing template. Measured with immunoSEQ multiplex PCR; TCRdb has only the in-frame clones, and not every one. The table lists 150,000 or so clones, around 58% of them singletons. The CDR3 has 16 amino acids. Trimming at V came to 6 bases and at J to 1 base, leaving 11 bases not matched to a gene. The germline V gene has CDR1 LGHNT and CDR2 FRNRAP. The treatment here: oral pan-JAK inhibitor, 5-10 mg twice daily. This chain links TRBV12-5 with TRBJ2-7, with 8 nucleotides matching TRBD2. Specimen: CD4+ T cells sorted from blood, collected between weeks 55 and 65, from a patient treated with tofacitinib. This clonotype was obtained from a human donor with alopecia areata. The CDR3 coding sequence is TGTGCTAGTGGCTCCCCAGGCGGGGGGCTATCCTACGAGCAGTACTTC. Residues: CASGSPGGGLSYEQYF. The full variable domain, with the rest looked up from reference TRBV12-5 and TRBJ2-7, is DARVTQTPRHKVTEMGQEVTMRCQPILGHNTVFWYRQTMMQGLELLAYFRNRAPLDDSGMPKDRFSAEMPDATLATLKIQPSEPRDSAVYFCASGSPGGGLSYEQYFGPGTRLTVT.